This TCR beta chain derives from a study of T cell responses to AZD1222 COVID-19 vaccine. Findings and limits, study-wide: Targeting of unmutated variant regions was reportedly seen in nearly half of spike-specific TCRs.

Per the germline V gene, CDR1 is KGHSH and CDR2 is LQKENI. The length of the CDR3 is 15 residues. Trimming pared 4 bases from V and 10 bases from J, leaving 22 bases between. This table comes from immunoSEQ multiplex PCR, and its TCRdb copy is limited to in-frame clones, with some not included. The data contain around 180,000 clones, 85% to 95% of them singletons. A word on this clone: Its antigen remains unidentified.

Specimen: peripheral blood, collected on day 0 of AZD1222 vaccination. The origin of this receptor is an adult in good health. V usage is TRBV18 and J usage is TRBJ2-5, with D hard to call. The CDR3: CASSLRLNGLNGQYF. The CDR3 DNA is TGTGCCAGCTCACTGAGGCTCAATGGGCTGAACGGCCAGTACTTC. Combining the CDR3 with reference TRBV18 and TRBJ2-5 gives the whole variable domain NAGVMQNPRHLVRRRGQEARLRCSPMKGHSHVYWYRQLPEEGLKFMVYLQKENIIDESGMPKERFSAEFPKEGPSILRIQQVVRGDSAAYFCASSLRLNGLNGQYFGPGTRLLVL.